This TCR beta chain was retrieved from a study of Graves' ophthalmopathy and Graves' hyperthyroidism (dated by TCRdb to between 2017 and 2018). A note on the overall study: Peripheral blood was collected at initial diagnosis, before any treatment. TCR beta repertoire signatures were used to distinguish Graves' ophthalmopathy from Graves' hyperthyroidism and to predict progression to ophthalmopathy. A discovery set of 90 to 100 patients (roughly 41 ophthalmopathy, 55 to 65 stable hyperthyroidism) was enrolled to explore V-J signatures distinguishing ophthalmopathy from hyperthyroidism. Following sampling, methimazole starting at 30 mg daily was administered to hyperthyroidism patients, and high-dose intravenous methylprednisolone was administered to ophthalmopathy patients. An independent validation cohort was composed of roughly 19 hyperthyroidism patients and approximately 15 patients who later progressed from hyperthyroidism to ophthalmopathy. In total, 120 to 150 blood samples were TCR-sequenced: around 42 ophthalmopathy, under 85 hyperthyroidism and about 17 hyperthyroidism-to-ophthalmopathy patients. For training and testing, the 100 or so patients in the discovery cohort were randomly divided in a 7:3 ratio. In about six hyperthyroidism patients, the T-cell repertoires found in thyroid tissue were compared with those found in blood.

The ophthalmopathy patients had moderately to severely active disease, with a Clinical Activity Score of 3 or higher, a NOSPECS grade of 4 or higher, and a disease duration of less than 3 months. Patients were excluded if they had other autoimmune diseases, uncontrolled infections, pregnancy or lactation. Diagnosis relied on clinical symptoms, serum thyroxine, TRAb, thyroid ultrasound and orbital computed tomography. Ficoll-Paque density gradient centrifugation was used to isolate PBMCs from 8 to 10 ml of fresh peripheral blood. Trizol reagent was used to extract the total RNA, and its quality was then checked on an Agilent 2100 Bioanalyzer. This clonotype was picked up many times. Its antigen is not yet known. Base qualities are not at hand, and no much larger clone is one base apart. CDR3 length: 15 amino acids, cysteine to phenylalanine. The read is trimmed to its CDR3 DNA, 45 bases read in frame from base 1. As encoded in the germline V gene (reference sequence), CDR1 is MNHEY while CDR2 is SMNVEV. Relative to germline, V is 7 bases shorter and J is 4 bases shorter, with 19 bases between their ends.

The study at large found these results: Most of the expanded thyroid clonotypes with a frequency above 0.001 were also detected in blood, and it was suggested that the thyroid immune response may be reflected by blood repertoires. No statistical method was used to set the sample size in advance, and the investigators knew which group each participant was assigned to. In validation, the model predicted ophthalmopathy progression with about 71% sensitivity and approximately 75% specificity; eleven to twelve predicted patients were CT-confirmed with GO in a median of 6.5 months. In cross-validation, the 13-signature model distinguished ophthalmopathy from stable hyperthyroidism with just over 85% sensitivity and about 84% specificity, and in the test set the corresponding values were approximately 80% and 68%.

For repertoire sequencing, the TCR beta CDR3 regions were amplified from RNA transcripts. HTBI primers and the Qiagen OneStep RT-PCR kit were used in a first-round RT-PCR, which was followed by a second-round multiplex PCR, size selection and purification. Sequencing of the libraries was carried out on an Illumina HiSeq2000 in paired-end mode with 100 bp reads. Regarding the original processing steps: Reads were processed with SOAPnuke, discarding reads with adapters, uncalled bases, mean Phred below 15, or no exact constant-primer or identifier match. High-quality paired reads were merged with COPE v1.2.5. Clonotypes were defined as unique nucleotide sequences and were aligned to IMGT TRB V, D and J references using MiTCR v1.1. Only V-J combinations with frequency above 0.0001 were analysed, covering approximately 99% of repertoires. For each V-J combination, a TCR clonal expansion and chaos score was defined as the ratio of F50 clonal expansion to chaos observed in the TCRdist matrix. Welch's t-statistics and random forest were used to reduce features to 13 V-J combinations, which were fed into a naive Bayes classifier. Thyroid-blood repertoire similarity was quantified with the Morisita-Horn index. In-frame beta chains were kept once TCRdb had trimmed the public reads at Q25 with fastp and called clones with MiXCR. Each entry merges the rows of one CDR3 protein and shows their most common DNA and genes. TCRdb's processing, not the authors' own work, is the source of the V and J calls. Counted in this sample were approximately 460,000 distinct CDR3 sequences; approximately 15% of them appeared once. 9.8% of the sample is in the top ten clones.

The receptor chain draws on TRBV27 and TRBJ2-5, and TRBD2 may be the D gene, going by 6 matching bases. The sample consisted of blood. The sequence came from a woman between 25 and 40 years old with Graves' ophthalmopathy. Donor details come from another sample of the same person, matched by shared clones. The DNA sequence is TGTGCCAGCAAGGGAAGACTAGATATTCGAGAGACCCAGTACTTC. Translated, this gives CASKGRLDIRETQYF.